Each of the 7 T cell receptor beta chains below was sequenced from the same sample in a study of identical twins. From the 5' RACE reads, TCRdb called clonotypes with MiXCR, one entry per CDR3 protein. The sample lists 450,000 to 500,000 distinct CDR3 sequences, 13% to 15% seen once, with more than 0.8% in the top ten. The same data also went into a second study, on yellow fever vaccine responses in identical twins.

Input material: CD4+ T cells sorted from blood. These receptors were obtained from a woman aged 18-29 years in good health.

This clonotype was counted a few times. V gene TRBV3-1 combines with J gene TRBJ2-7; D not certain. Germline assignment: CDR1 LGHDT and CDR2 YNNKEL (reference sequence). The ends were cut back, 0 bases at V and 7 bases at J, with 4 bases in the middle. The CDR3 sequence is 11 residues long. CDR3 residues: CASSQELEQYF. CDR3 coding DNA: TGTGCCAGCAGCCAAGAGCTTGAGCAGTACTTC.

This clonotype was found a few times. The genes are TRBV23-1 and TRBJ2-5; D is perhaps TRBD1 or TRBD2 (5 bases each). TRBV23-1 is sorted into the ORF group, with uncertain function. Deletions cut 6 bases from V and 1 base from J, with 12 bases between. The CDR3 covers 14 residues. The CDR3 reads CASSEGRSQETQYF. In DNA, the CDR3 is TGCGCCAGCAGCGAGGGACGGTCCCAAGAGACCCAGTACTTC.

The chain recombines TRBV6-1 with TRBJ2-2; unclear D gene. Trimming took off 0 bases at V and 9 bases at J, with 11 bases between the two ends. The CDR3 spans 14 residues. Germline V lookup: CDR1 MNHNS, CDR2 SASEGT. In nucleotides, the CDR3 is TGTGCCAGCAGTGAAGCGCCCCTGAGCCGGGAGCTGTTTTTT. It codes for CASSEAPLSRELFF.

This clonotype was counted only a few times. V usage is TRBV7-8 and J usage is TRBJ2-5, with 7 bases that match TRBD2. CDR1 and CDR2 from the germline V gene are SGHVS and FQNEAQ. V shed 4 bases and J 5 bases; nucleotides not matched to a gene: 13. This CDR3 contains 16 residues. The DNA for the CDR3 is TGTGCCAGCAGCTCTATGGGACTACCCAGTCGGGAGACCCAGTACTTC. Translation: CASSSMGLPSRETQYF.

This clonotype was found a few times. The J gene is TRBJ1-1, the V gene TRBV10-3; tentatively, D is TRBD1 (5 bases). This CDR3 has 15 amino acids. Germline loops: CDR1 ENHRY, CDR2 SYGVKD. V lost 3 bases and J lost 3, with 14 bases in between. CDR3 in amino acids: CAISERGGVDTEAFF. CDR3 nucleotide sequence: TGTGCCATCAGTGAAAGGGGTGGGGTGGACACTGAAGCTTTCTTT.

The chain combines TRBV20-1 with TRBJ1-2; D not resolved. The CDR3 has 15 amino acids. Germline V gene lookup returns CDR1 DFQATT and CDR2 SNEGSKA (reference sequence). The V end was cut by 0 bases, the J end by 2 bases, with 13 bases between. CDR3 sequence (DNA): TGCAGTGCTAGAGATACAGTTGGATCCAACTATGGCTACACCTTC. Amino acid sequence: CSARDTVGSNYGYTF.

This clonotype was counted only a few times. This chain links TRBV11-1 with TRBJ2-2; D gene ambiguous. With 3 bases removed from V and 3 bases from J, the gap between germline ends came to 11 bases. This CDR3 is 15 amino acids long. Germline CDR1 and CDR2: SGHAT and FQDESV (reference sequence). CDR3 DNA sequence: TGTGCCAGCAGCTTGCGGTCCGGGTACACCGGGGAGCTGTTTTTT. It translates to CASSLRSGYTGELFF. Full variable domain (outside the CDR3, taken from reference TRBV11-1 and TRBJ2-2): EAEVAQSPRYKITEKSQAVAFWCDPISGHATLYWYRQILGQGPELLVQFQDESVVDDSQLPKDRFSAERLKGVDSTLKIQPAELGDSAMYLCASSLRSGYTGELFFGEGSRLTVL.